Listed here are 26 T cell receptor beta chains from one sample, sequenced in a study of T cell responses to AZD1222 COVID-19 vaccine. Clones were sequenced by immunoSEQ multiplex PCR, and TCRdb holds only the in-frame ones, with some missing. The table shows about 180,000 clones, with 88% occurring only once. Specimen: peripheral blood, collected 28 days after the second AZD1222 dose. The source is an adult who received the AZD1222 COVID-19 vaccine.

This sequence joins TRBV9 and TRBJ2-3; 8 positions match TRBD2. Unmatched junction bases numbered 25, after V lost 4 bases and J lost 3 bases. The length of the CDR3 is 21 residues. In germline, CDR1 is SGDLS, CDR2 YYNGEE. The CDR3 here is CASSTTTSVSRLAPLTDTQYF. The DNA of the CDR3 is TGTGCCAGCAGCACCACAACCTCCGTCTCCCGACTAGCGCCCCTGACAGATACGCAGTATTTT. Full variable domain (remainder filled in from reference TRBV9 and TRBJ2-3): DSGVTQTPKHLITATGQRVTLRCSPRSGDLSVYWYQQSLDQGLQFLIQYYNGEERAKGNILERFSAQQFPDLHSELNLSSLELGDSALYFCASSTTTSVSRLAPLTDTQYFGPGTRLTVL.

The chain carries TRBV4-2 and TRBJ2-1, with TRBD2 identical over 11 bases. Germline V CDR1 and CDR2: LGHNA, YNFKEQ. Trimming at V came to 1 base and at J to 10 bases, leaving 12 bases not matched to a gene. The CDR3 spans 17 residues. The CDR3 spells CASSQATGLADHKEQFF. The CDR3 DNA sequence: TGTGCCAGCAGCCAAGCAACGGGACTAGCGGACCATAAGGAGCAGTTCTTC.

CDR3 DNA sequence: TGTGCCAGCAGTTCCTATCGGGGGGTGACTGAAGCTTTCTTT. Translated: CASSSYRGVTEAFF. The V gene is TRBV28, the J gene TRBJ1-1, with a possible D match to TRBD1 (5 bases). Deletions cut 4 bases from V and 5 bases from J, with 14 bases between. CDR3 length: 14 residues. Germline lookup yields CDR1 MDHEN and CDR2 SYDVKM.

The J gene is TRBJ2-1, the V gene TRBV5-4; the D gene is possibly TRBD1 (5 bases). The V end was cut by 0 bases, the J end by 7 bases, with 20 bases between. CDR1 is SGHNT, CDR2 YYREEE, per germline (reference sequence). This CDR3 has 17 residues. The CDR3 DNA is TGTGCCAGCAGCTTGGAGGGGCGCGCAGGGCGGAAGAATGAGCAGTTCTTC. It translates to CASSLEGRAGRKNEQFF.

The genes are TRBV2 and TRBJ2-5; 7 bases map to TRBD1. CDR1 and CDR2 (germline): SNHLY, FYNNEI. The J segment lost 6 bases and the V segment lost 8 bases, leaving 12 bases of the junction unmatched. The CDR3 covers 14 residues. CDR3 loop: CASLEETGRQTQYF. DNA of the CDR3: TGTGCCAGCCTCGAAGAGACAGGGCGACAGACCCAGTACTTC.

The chain has TRBV5-4 and TRBJ2-1; possibly TRBD2 for D (7 bases). Germline V gives CDR1 SGHNT, CDR2 YYREEE (reference sequence). This CDR3 has 13 residues. Trimming took off 3 bases at V and 12 bases at J, with 16 bases between the two ends. In DNA, the CDR3 is TGTGCCAGCAGCTGGGAGGGGGGAACCGGGCAGTTCTTC. This encodes CASSWEGGTGQFF.

The rearrangement links TRBV23-1 to TRBJ1-1; D uncertain. TRBV23-1 is an ORF, and what it does is uncertain. The CDR3 has 15 residues. Trimming cost V 6 bases and J 0 bases, with 14 bases left between them. The CDR3 nucleotides are TGCGCCAGCAGCCCTAAGGTACACCTGAACACTGAAGCTTTCTTT. It specifies CASSPKVHLNTEAFF.

In DNA, the CDR3 is TGCGCCAGCAGCACCCTACAGGGCTCCTACGAGCAGTACTTC. Its protein product is CASSTLQGSYEQYF. The genes are TRBV5-1 and TRBJ2-7; maybe TRBD1 (6 bases). V gave up 4 bases and J gave up 0 bases, with 11 bases separating them. CDR1 and CDR2 from the germline V gene are SGHRS and YFSETQ. The CDR3 is 14 amino acids.

The rearrangement links TRBV2 to TRBJ2-3, with a tentative D call TRBD2 (6 bases). The CDR3 covers 12 residues. CDR1 SNHLY and CDR2 FYNNEI come from the germline V gene. The CDR3 DNA sequence: TGTGCGTCGCGGGGTAACACAGATACGCAGTATTTT. Translation gives CASRGNTDTQYF.

This chain links TRBV11-2 with TRBJ2-7, with D perhaps matching TRBD1 or TRBD2 (5 bases each). The V and J ends lost 4 bases and 0 bases respectively, with 16 bases between them. This CDR3 spans 16 amino acids. Germline CDR1 reads SGHAT; CDR2 reads FQNNGV. The chain's CDR3 is CASSSRFGALSYEQYF. The CDR3 region has the DNA TGTGCCAGCAGCTCCCGTTTCGGGGCTCTCTCCTACGAGCAGTACTTC.

The chain is built from TRBV7-9 and TRBJ1-2, with D possibly being TRBD1 (6 bases). This CDR3 spans 14 amino acids. Germline V gene data show CDR1 as SEHNR and CDR2 as FQNEAQ (reference sequence). Between the trimmed V and J ends, which lost 5 bases and 3 bases, there was a span of 13 bases. CDR3 nucleotide sequence: TGTGCCAGCAGCGGGGGGGACACCGACTATGGCTACACCTTC. Translated: CASSGGDTDYGYTF.

The rearrangement joins TRBV28 to TRBJ2-7, with D possibly TRBD1 on 6 matching bases. This CDR3 has 14 residues. Germline assignment: CDR1 MDHEN and CDR2 SYDVKM. Trimming pared 3 bases from V and 0 bases from J, leaving 9 bases between. The CDR3 sequence is CASSLGTSSYEQYF. The CDR3 DNA reads TGTGCCAGCAGTTTGGGGACAAGCTCCTACGAGCAGTACTTC.

The rearrangement joins TRBV18 to TRBJ1-2; 7 nucleotides match TRBD1. Germline CDR1 reads KGHSH; CDR2 reads LQKENI. There are 16 residues in the CDR3. Losses at the gene ends were 0 bases for V and 6 bases for J; bases not matched to a gene: 10. Written as DNA, the CDR3 is TGTGCCAGCTCACCACCTAGCCAGGGGGTGGGACATGGCTACACCTTC. Protein: CASSPPSQGVGHGYTF.

The chain combines TRBV7-9 with TRBJ2-7; the match to TRBD1 covers 7 bases. CDR3 length equals 13 residues. Germline lookup yields CDR1 SEHNR and CDR2 FQNEAQ (reference sequence). Germline trimming cut 5 bases from V and 3 bases from J; bases unmatched to any gene: 4. This CDR3 reads CASSPTGVYEQYF. In DNA form, the CDR3 reads TGTGCCAGCAGCCCCACAGGGGTCTACGAGCAGTACTTC.

The rearrangement joins TRBV28 to TRBJ2-2; a weak D match, TRBD1 (5 bases). Germline lookup yields CDR1 MDHEN and CDR2 SYDVKM. The CDR3 loop spans 11 amino acids. CDR3 residues: CASGIAGELFF. The DNA for the CDR3 is TGTGCTTCAGGGATCGCCGGGGAGCTGTTTTTT.

This clone was seen more than once but under ten times. The chain carries TRBV30 and TRBJ1-3, with D possibly being TRBD1 (6 bases). The CDR3 totals 15 residues. The germline CDR1 and CDR2 sequences are GTSNPN and SVGIG (reference sequence). V gave up 0 bases and J gave up 2 bases, with 11 bases separating them. The CDR3 coding sequence is TGTGCCTGGAGTGTAGCAGGGGAGGCTGGAAACACCATATATTTT. It encodes CAWSVAGEAGNTIYF.

The chain recombines TRBV19 with TRBJ2-1; D is ambiguous. Germline values: CDR1 LNHDA, CDR2 SQIVND (reference sequence). V shed 6 bases and J shed 6 bases, with 12 bases lying between them. There are 13 residues in the CDR3. CDR3 protein: CASRPGGLNEQFF. For the CDR3, the DNA is TGTGCCAGTAGGCCTGGCGGCCTCAATGAGCAGTTCTTC. Drawing the rest from reference TRBV19 and TRBJ2-1, the complete variable domain is DGGITQSPKYLFRKEGQNVTLSCEQNLNHDAMYWYRQDPGQGLRLIYYSQIVNDFQKGDIAEGYSVSREKKESFPLTVTSAQKNPTAFYLCASRPGGLNEQFFGPGTRLTVL.

This chain uses TRBV6-5 with TRBJ2-7; D unclear. The germline V gene has CDR1 MNHEY and CDR2 SVGAGI. The ends were cut back, 0 bases at V and 6 bases at J, with 15 bases in the middle. This CDR3 has 15 amino acids. The CDR3 reads CASSYSHGTSAEQYF. The CDR3 region has the DNA TGTGCCAGCAGTTACTCGCACGGAACTTCCGCCGAGCAGTACTTC.

The gene calls are TRBV7-3 and TRBJ2-3, with D uncertain. V was pared by 5 bases and J by 1 base, with 10 bases between. Germline values: CDR1 SGHTA, CDR2 FQGTGA. The CDR3 loop spans 14 amino acids. The CDR3 region has the DNA TGTGCCAGCAGCCTTCGGTGGGGCACAGATACGCAGTATTTT. Residues: CASSLRWGTDTQYF.

The chain joins TRBV18 to TRBJ2-3; TRBD2 is a possible D gene (5 bases). The CDR3 sequence is 14 residues long. Germline V gene data show CDR1 as KGHSH and CDR2 as LQKENI. V was shortened by 6 bases and J by 4 bases, with 14 bases between the two germline ends. CDR3 DNA sequence: TGTGCCAGCTCCATAGGACTGGTGTCAGATACGCAGTATTTT. Translation: CASSIGLVSDTQYF.

The J gene is TRBJ1-3, the V gene TRBV18; 9 bases align to TRBD1. The CDR3 is 15 residues long. Unmatched junction bases numbered 5, after V lost 6 bases and J lost 2 bases. Germline V gives CDR1 KGHSH, CDR2 LQKENI. CDR3 DNA: TGTGCCAGCTCGCCTACAGGGGGCCCTGGAAACACCATATATTTT. Its translation: CASSPTGGPGNTIYF.

Only a few counts were recorded for this clone. This rearrangement joins TRBV7-9 to TRBJ1-2; TRBD1 is a possible D gene (6 bases). V was clipped by 5 bases and J by 8 bases, with 24 bases between them. CDR3 length: 16 residues. CDR1 SEHNR and CDR2 FQNEAQ come from the germline V gene (reference sequence). CDR3 residues: CASSVSLQGYSGGYTF. In nucleotides, the CDR3 is TGTGCCAGCAGCGTCTCACTACAGGGTTATTCAGGCGGCTACACCTTC.

This clone is a singleton in its sample. The chain uses TRBV28 and TRBJ2-7; 12 nucleotides align to TRBD1. The CDR3 is made up of 15 amino acids. The germline gives CDR1 MDHEN, CDR2 SYDVKM. J gave up 6 bases and V 4 bases, and 7 bases lay outside the gene matches. The CDR3 region is CASSYPGQGASEQYF. The CDR3 coding sequence is TGTGCCAGCAGTTACCCGGGACAGGGGGCCTCCGAGCAGTACTTC.

The genes are TRBV6-5 and TRBJ2-2; a weak D match, TRBD1 (6 bases). The V and J ends lost 6 bases and 2 bases respectively, with 13 bases between them. In germline, CDR1 is MNHEY, CDR2 SVGAGI. The CDR3 sequence is 15 residues long. This chain's CDR3 is CASRTGQLNTGELFF. In nucleotides, the CDR3 is TGTGCCAGCAGGACCGGACAGCTAAACACCGGGGAGCTGTTTTTT.

V gene TRBV20-1 combines with J gene TRBJ1-5; D call uncertain. The CDR3 totals 11 residues. Germline assignment: CDR1 DFQATT and CDR2 SNEGSKA (reference sequence). Trimming shortened V by 6 bases and J by 7 bases, and 10 bases separated the two germline ends. CDR3 coding DNA: TGCAGTGCCGCGGAGGGACAGCCCCAGCATTTT. Protein sequence: CSAAEGQPQHF.

CDR3 sequence: CASSTSGSFSYEQYF. The CDR3 DNA is TGTGCCAGCAGCACAAGCGGGAGTTTCTCCTACGAGCAGTACTTC. V is TRBV9 and J is TRBJ2-7; 8 positions agree with TRBD2. The CDR3 spans 15 residues. The germline CDR1 and CDR2 sequences are SGDLS and YYNGEE. The ends lost 4 bases at V and 0 bases at J; junction bases unmatched: 6.